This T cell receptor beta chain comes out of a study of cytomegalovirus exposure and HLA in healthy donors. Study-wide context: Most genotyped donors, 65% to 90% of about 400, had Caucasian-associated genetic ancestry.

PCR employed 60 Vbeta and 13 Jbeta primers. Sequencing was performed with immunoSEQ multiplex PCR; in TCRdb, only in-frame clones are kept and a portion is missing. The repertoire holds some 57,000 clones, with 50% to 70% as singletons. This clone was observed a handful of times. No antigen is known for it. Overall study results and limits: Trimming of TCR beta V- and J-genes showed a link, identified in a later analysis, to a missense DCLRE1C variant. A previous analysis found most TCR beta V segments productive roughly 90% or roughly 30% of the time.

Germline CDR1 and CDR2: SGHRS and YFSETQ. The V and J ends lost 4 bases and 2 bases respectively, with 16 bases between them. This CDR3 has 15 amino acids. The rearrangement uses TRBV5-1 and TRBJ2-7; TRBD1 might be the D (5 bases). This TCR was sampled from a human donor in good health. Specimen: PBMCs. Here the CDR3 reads CASSTGPQWPYEQYF. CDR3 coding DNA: TGCGCCAGCAGCACAGGCCCCCAGTGGCCCTACGAGCAGTACTTC.